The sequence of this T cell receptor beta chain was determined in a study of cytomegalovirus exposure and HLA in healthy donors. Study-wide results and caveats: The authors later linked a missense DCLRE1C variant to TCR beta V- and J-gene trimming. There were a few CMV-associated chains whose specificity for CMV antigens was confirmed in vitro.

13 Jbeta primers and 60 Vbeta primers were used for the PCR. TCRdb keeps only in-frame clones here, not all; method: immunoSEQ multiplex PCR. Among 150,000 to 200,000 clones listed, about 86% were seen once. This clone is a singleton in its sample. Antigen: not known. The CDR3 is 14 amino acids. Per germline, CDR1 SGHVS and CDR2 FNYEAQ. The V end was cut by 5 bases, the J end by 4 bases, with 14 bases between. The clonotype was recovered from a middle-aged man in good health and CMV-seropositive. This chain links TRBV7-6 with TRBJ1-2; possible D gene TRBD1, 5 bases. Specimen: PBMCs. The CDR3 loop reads CASSPSTGVYGYTF. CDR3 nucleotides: TGTGCCAGCAGCCCAAGTACAGGAGTCTATGGCTACACCTTC.